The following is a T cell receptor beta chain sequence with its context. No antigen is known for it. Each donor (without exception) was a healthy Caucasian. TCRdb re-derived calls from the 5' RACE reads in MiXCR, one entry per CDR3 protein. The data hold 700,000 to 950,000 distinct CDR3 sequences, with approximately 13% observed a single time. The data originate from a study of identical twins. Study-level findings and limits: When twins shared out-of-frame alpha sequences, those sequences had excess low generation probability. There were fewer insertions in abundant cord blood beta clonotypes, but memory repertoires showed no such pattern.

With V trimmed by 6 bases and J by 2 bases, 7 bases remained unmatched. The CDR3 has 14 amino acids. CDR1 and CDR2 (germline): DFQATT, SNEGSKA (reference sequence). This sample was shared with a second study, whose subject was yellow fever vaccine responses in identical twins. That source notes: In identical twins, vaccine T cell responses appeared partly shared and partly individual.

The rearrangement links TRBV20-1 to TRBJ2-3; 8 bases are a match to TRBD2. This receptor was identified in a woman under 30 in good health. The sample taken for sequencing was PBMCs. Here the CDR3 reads CSAASGGITDTQYF. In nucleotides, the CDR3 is TGCAGTGCCGCATCGGGGGGGATCACAGATACGCAGTATTTT.